The 16 T cell receptor beta chains below all came from one sample that was sequenced in a study of blood T cell repertoires in COVID-19. Produced via immunoSEQ multiplex PCR; TCRdb's table is partial and in-frame only. Found here are 95,000 to 150,000 clones, 88% of them singletons; the top ten hold approximately 1.4%. Sequencing was done on a sample of peripheral blood. The receptors here all came from a human donor in a cohort sampled during active COVID-19.

Here the CDR3 DNA reads TGCGCCAGCAGCCAAGATCCTAGCGGGAGGGGAGAGACCCAGTACTTC. This sequence encodes CASSQDPSGRGETQYF. This sequence joins TRBV4-1 and TRBJ2-5; TRBD2 agrees at 12 bases. Unmatched junction bases numbered 3, after V lost 0 bases and J lost 4 bases. This CDR3 contains 16 residues. CDR1 and CDR2 (germline): MGHRA, YSYEKL.

J is TRBJ2-1 and V is TRBV7-2, with 11 bases lining up with TRBD2. The CDR3 spans 15 residues. V lost 2 bases and J lost 5; bases outside the gene matches: 2. Germline V gene sequence: CDR1 SGHTA, CDR2 FQGNSA. This chain's CDR3 is CASSLTLAGDNEQFF. CDR3 coding DNA: TGTGCCAGCAGCTTAACACTAGCGGGAGACAATGAGCAGTTCTTC.

The chain couples TRBV4-1 to TRBJ1-2, with D maybe TRBD1 (5 bases). Germline CDR1 reads MGHRA; CDR2 reads YSYEKL. V was cut by 6 bases and J by 6 bases, with 14 bases left in between. This CDR3 spans 13 amino acids. CDR3: CASSLQGNDGYTF. The CDR3 DNA is TGCGCCAGCAGTCTGCAGGGAAACGATGGCTACACCTTC.

This clone was observed once. The chain recombines TRBV19 with TRBJ2-5; 7 nucleotides agree with TRBD1. The V segment lost 5 bases and the J segment 4 bases; nucleotides outside the gene matches: 4. The germline V gene has CDR1 LNHDA and CDR2 SQIVND (reference sequence). CDR3 size: 13 residues. CDR3 sequence: CASSPGTAETQYF. Here the CDR3 DNA reads TGTGCCAGTAGTCCCGGGACAGCAGAGACCCAGTACTTC.

V gene TRBV27 combines with J gene TRBJ2-1; 8 positions match TRBD2. The CDR3 loop spans 15 amino acids. V was pared by 4 bases and J by 4 bases, with 6 bases of the junction left unmatched. Germline V gene sequence: CDR1 MNHEY, CDR2 SMNVEV (reference sequence). The CDR3 loop reads CASSYGIAGYNEQFF. CDR3 DNA: TGTGCCAGCAGTTACGGGATAGCGGGGTACAATGAGCAGTTCTTC.

This clone appeared a few times. The rearrangement joins TRBV7-6 to TRBJ1-6, with D tentatively TRBD1 (6 bases). The CDR3 is 15 residues long. The V and J ends lost 4 bases and 6 bases respectively, with 13 bases between them. CDR1 is SGHVS and CDR2 is FNYEAQ in the germline V gene. The CDR3 coding sequence is TGTGCCAGCAGCTCAACACAGGGAACTAATTCACCCCTCCACTTT. It is translated as CASSSTQGTNSPLHF.

This rearrangement joins TRBV6-1 to TRBJ1-4; D is perhaps TRBD1 (5 bases). This CDR3 contains 15 residues. Germline assignment: CDR1 MNHNS and CDR2 SASEGT. Trimming left V 2 bases short and J 1 base short, with 8 bases between. Here the CDR3 reads CASSEWGQTNEKLFF. In nucleotides, the CDR3 is TGTGCCAGCAGTGAATGGGGCCAAACTAATGAAAAACTGTTTTTT.

The V gene is TRBV6-5, the J gene TRBJ1-1; 9 nucleotides agree with TRBD1. The CDR3 extends over 15 amino acids. Germline assignment: CDR1 MNHEY and CDR2 SVGAGI. With 6 bases clipped from V and 5 bases from J, the junction kept 10 bases outside the gene matches. CDR3 region: CASRQQGALSTEAFF. The CDR3 DNA reads TGTGCCAGCAGACAACAGGGGGCATTGTCGACTGAAGCTTTCTTT.

The chain recombines TRBV29-1 with TRBJ1-4, with D possibly TRBD1 on 6 matching bases. Germline lookup yields CDR1 SQVTM and CDR2 ANQGSEA. This CDR3 is 12 amino acids long. With 6 bases removed from V and 7 bases from J, the gap between germline ends came to 12 bases. CDR3 bases: TGCAGCGTAAGGACAGTCAGTGAAAAACTGTTTTTT. It encodes CSVRTVSEKLFF.

Here the CDR3 reads CASSEVIRGPMQEQYF. The CDR3 region has the DNA TGTGCCAGCAGTGAAGTGATTAGGGGTCCTATGCAAGAGCAGTACTTC. The V and J genes are TRBV2 and TRBJ2-7, with D perhaps TRBD1 (5 bases). V was clipped by 1 base and J by 7 bases, with 20 bases between them. Germline lookup yields CDR1 SNHLY and CDR2 FYNNEI. The CDR3 is 16 amino acids.

The chain combines TRBV5-1 with TRBJ2-2; 10 bases align to TRBD1. This CDR3 comprises 16 residues. V shed 5 bases, J shed 2 bases, and the junction held 6 bases outside the gene matches. Per the germline V gene, CDR1 is SGHRS and CDR2 is YFSETQ. CDR3 amino acids: CASRHRTGGNTGELFF. In DNA form, the CDR3 reads TGCGCCAGCAGGCACCGGACAGGGGGTAACACCGGGGAGCTGTTTTTT.

This clone was detected only a few times. The chain carries TRBV5-1 and TRBJ1-6, with D unresolved. The germline V gene has CDR1 SGHRS and CDR2 YFSETQ. This CDR3 region has 14 residues. V lost 0 bases and J 10 bases, leaving 11 bases between the germline ends. The CDR3 sequence is CASSLDPMGSPLHF. The DNA of the CDR3 is TGCGCCAGCAGCTTGGATCCCATGGGCTCACCCCTCCACTTT.

The table lists this clone with many counts. One junction end does not reproduce the germline sequence, and a read error may be involved. This specimen includes other DNA sequences encoding the same CDR3. The chain joins TRBV7-7 to TRBJ2-2; TRBD2 aligns across 10 bases. CDR3 size: 16 residues. Germline CDR1 and CDR2: SSHAT and FNYEAQ (reference sequence). The CDR3, as DNA: TGTGCTAGCAGCTTATCGGGGACTAGCGTTCCCGGGGAGCTGTTTTTT. As protein: CASSLSGTSVPGELFF. Variable domain in full (rest from reference TRBV7-7 and TRBJ2-2): GAGVSQSPRYKVTKRGQDVTLRCDPISSHATLYWYQQALGQGPEFLTYFNYEAQPDKSGLPSDRFSAERPEGSISTLTIQRTEQRDSAMYRCASSLSGTSVPGELFFGEGSRLTVL.

The chain has TRBV7-6 and TRBJ1-2, with 7 positions matching TRBD1. The CDR3 length is 13 residues. V shed 4 bases, J shed 8 bases, and the junction held 7 bases outside the gene matches. Germline-derived CDR1 and CDR2 are SGHVS and FNYEAQ. CDR3 sequence reads: CASSSQGFGGYTF. The CDR3 nucleotides are TGTGCCAGCAGCTCACAGGGGTTCGGCGGCTACACCTTC.

The V gene is TRBV11-2, the J gene TRBJ2-1; 11 bases match TRBD2. Trimming took 5 bases from V and 9 from J; bases not matched to a gene: 9. There are 15 residues in the CDR3. Germline V gene data show CDR1 as SGHAT and CDR2 as FQNNGV. In nucleotides, the CDR3 is TGTGCCAGCAGCGCCGGACTAGCGGGTTTATCTGAGCAGTTCTTC. Protein: CASSAGLAGLSEQFF.

The table lists this clone with a count of one. The genes are TRBV2 and TRBJ1-5, with D perhaps matching TRBD1 (6 bases). Deletions cut 7 bases from V and 6 bases from J, with 16 bases between. The CDR3 has 14 residues. CDR1 SNHLY and CDR2 FYNNEI come from the germline V gene. In nucleotides, the CDR3 is TGTGCCAGCAAGAGGGGGGGGGCATCTCAGCCCCAGCATTTT. It is translated as CASKRGGASQPQHF.